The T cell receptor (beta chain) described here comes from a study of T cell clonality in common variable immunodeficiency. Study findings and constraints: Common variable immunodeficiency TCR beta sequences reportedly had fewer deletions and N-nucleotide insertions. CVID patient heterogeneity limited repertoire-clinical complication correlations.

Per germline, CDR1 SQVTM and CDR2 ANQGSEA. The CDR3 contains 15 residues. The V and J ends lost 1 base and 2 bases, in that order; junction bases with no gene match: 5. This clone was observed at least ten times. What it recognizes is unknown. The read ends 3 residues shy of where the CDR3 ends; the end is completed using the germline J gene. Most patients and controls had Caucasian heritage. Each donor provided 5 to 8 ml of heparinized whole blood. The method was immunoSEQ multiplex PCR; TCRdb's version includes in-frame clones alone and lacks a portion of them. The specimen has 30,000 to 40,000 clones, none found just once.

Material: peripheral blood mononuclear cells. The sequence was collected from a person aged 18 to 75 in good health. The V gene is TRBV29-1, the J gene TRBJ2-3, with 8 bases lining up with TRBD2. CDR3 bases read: TGCAGCGTTGAAGGGCTAGCGGGTCCCACAGATACG. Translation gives CSVEGLAGPTDT. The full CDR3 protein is CSVEGLAGPTDTQYF.